The 17 T cell receptor beta chains in this list originate from one sample, sequenced in a study of T-cell memory formation after mild COVID-19. TCRdb ran MiXCR on the 5' RACE reads and lists one entry per CDR3 protein. The table records about 140,000 distinct CDR3 sequences, more than 13% of them present only once. Sequenced sample: PBMCs or a T cell subset sorted from them (not recorded which). The receptor set was obtained from an adult woman who had mild COVID-19 (a few samples of this study predate the infection). Cell type and time point are not known.

This chain links TRBV24-1 with TRBJ2-1, with D perhaps matching TRBD1 (6 bases). Looked up from germline, CDR1 is KGHDR and CDR2 is SFDVKD. The V end was cut by 6 bases, the J end by 4 bases, with 12 bases between. The CDR3 sequence is 14 residues long. The CDR3 sequence: CATSPPQGYNEQFF. The CDR3 nucleotides read TGTGCCACCAGTCCCCCACAGGGTTACAATGAGCAGTTCTTC.

This chain joins TRBV5-5 and TRBJ1-2; weak D call: TRBD1 (5 bases). Germline V gene lookup returns CDR1 SGHKS and CDR2 YYEKEE (reference sequence). V was pared by 5 bases and J by 4 bases, with 24 bases between. This CDR3 contains 17 residues. The CDR3 protein is CASRFTPPDNTAYGYTF. As DNA, the CDR3 is TGTGCCAGCAGATTCACCCCCCCGGACAATACAGCCTATGGCTACACCTTC.

This clonotype appeared many times. The rearrangement joins TRBV7-9 to TRBJ2-1; 9 bases match TRBD2. The germline V gene encodes CDR1 SEHNR and CDR2 FQNEAQ (reference sequence). The CDR3 loop spans 15 amino acids. The V segment lost 0 bases and the J segment 5 bases; nucleotides outside the gene matches: 2. The CDR3 DNA reads TGTGCCAGCAGCTTAGCCGGCGGGAGGGACAATGAGCAGTTCTTC. This encodes CASSLAGGRDNEQFF.

The CDR3 coding sequence is TGTGCCAGCAGCTTTGCAGGGGGTGAGCATGAGCAGTTCTTC. Its protein product is CASSFAGGEHEQFF. V is TRBV7-8 and J is TRBJ2-1, with 7 nucleotides matching TRBD1. Germline assignment: CDR1 SGHVS and CDR2 FQNEAQ. With 3 bases clipped from V and 8 bases from J, the junction kept 7 bases outside the gene matches. This CDR3 region has 14 residues.

This clonotype was detected only a few times. The genes are TRBV2 and TRBJ2-1; no definite D call. The CDR3 consists of 13 residues. V was cut by 1 base and J by 4 bases, with 5 bases left in between. Germline-derived CDR1 and CDR2 are SNHLY and FYNNEI. CDR3 in amino acids: CASSEVGYNEQFF. CDR3 bases: TGTGCCAGCAGTGAAGTAGGGTACAATGAGCAGTTCTTC.

A few counts support this clonotype. J is TRBJ2-7 and V is TRBV7-8; 9 nucleotides align to TRBD1. The junction had 10 bases not matched to a gene; V was cut back by 4 bases and J by 0 bases. The CDR3 has 17 residues. Germline loops: CDR1 SGHVS, CDR2 FQNEAQ. Here the CDR3 reads CASSSPDRQGVSYEQYF. The CDR3 nucleotides read TGTGCCAGCAGCTCTCCAGACCGACAGGGGGTCTCCTACGAGCAGTACTTC.

V usage is TRBV6-2 or TRBV6-3 and J usage is TRBJ1-1; 7 bases are a match to TRBD1. Germline V gene lookup returns CDR1 MNHEY and CDR2 SVGEGT. There are 18 residues in the CDR3. V was clipped by 5 bases and J by 1 base; unmatched bases: 16. The CDR3: CASSTSGTATLRNTEAFF. CDR3 coding DNA: TGTGCCAGCAGTACCTCCGGGACAGCCACCCTGAGGAACACTGAAGCTTTCTTT.

In this sample, this clonotype turned up a few times. The chain uses TRBV4-1 and TRBJ1-1; D ambiguous. CDR3 length: 14 amino acids. The V gene lost 7 bases and the J gene lost 2 bases, with 14 bases spanning the gap. Germline V gene sequence: CDR1 MGHRA, CDR2 YSYEKL. CDR3 in DNA: TGCGCCAGCATGCCACGGACGGACAACACTGAAGCTTTCTTT. Its protein product is CASMPRTDNTEAFF.

This clonotype was seen more than once but under ten times. The V and J genes are TRBV27 and TRBJ2-7; TRBD1 is a possible D gene (6 bases). Trimming took off 6 bases at V and 7 bases at J, with 19 bases between the two ends. CDR1 MNHEY and CDR2 SMNVEV come from the germline V gene (reference sequence). The length of the CDR3 is 14 residues. The DNA of the CDR3 is TGTGCCAGCAGCCCCGGACAGAAGATGGGAGAGCAGTACTTC. Translating it yields CASSPGQKMGEQYF.

This clonotype was recorded a few times. The chain is built from TRBV6-5 and TRBJ1-5; D is unresolved. The CDR3 spans 13 residues. Germline CDR1 reads MNHEY; CDR2 reads SVGAGI. Trimming pared 3 bases from V and 5 bases from J, leaving 8 bases between. In DNA form, the CDR3 reads TGTGCCAGCAGTTATTCGTACGATCAGCCCCAGCATTTT. It codes for CASSYSYDQPQHF.

This clonotype was recorded a few times. V usage is TRBV4-2 and J usage is TRBJ2-1; the D gene could be TRBD1 or TRBD2 (5 bases each). The CDR3 sequence is 16 residues long. The V end was cut by 0 bases, the J end by 2 bases, with 11 bases between. Per the germline V gene, CDR1 is LGHNA and CDR2 is YNFKEQ. The CDR3 DNA follows: TGTGCCAGCAGCCAAGATGGGGACCGAGCCTACAATGAGCAGTTCTTC. Protein product: CASSQDGDRAYNEQFF.

The CDR3 sequence is CAKAADPYNEQFF. CDR3 in DNA: TGTGCCAAAGCGGCAGATCCCTACAATGAGCAGTTCTTC. The V gene is TRBV2, the J gene TRBJ2-1, with D perhaps TRBD2 (5 bases). The CDR3 is 13 amino acids. Deletions cut 10 bases from V and 2 bases from J, with 12 bases between. The germline gives CDR1 SNHLY, CDR2 FYNNEI.

The rearrangement joins TRBV6-5 to TRBJ2-2, with 11 bases fitting TRBD1. V shed 4 bases, J shed 7 bases, and the junction held 8 bases outside the gene matches. This CDR3 is 16 amino acids long. Germline CDR1 MNHEY, CDR2 SVGAGI. The CDR3 sequence is CASSSGQGAFYGELFF. The CDR3 region has the DNA TGTGCCAGCAGTTCCGGACAGGGGGCCTTCTACGGGGAGCTGTTTTTT.

The genes are TRBV27 and TRBJ2-5, with D perhaps matching TRBD1 (7 bases). This CDR3 has 16 amino acids. Germline V gene sequence: CDR1 MNHEY, CDR2 SMNVEV (reference sequence). V was pared by 6 bases and J by 3 bases, with 20 bases between. The CDR3 is CASRLSGGGSEETQYF. Written as DNA, the CDR3 is TGTGCCAGCAGACTATCAGGGGGAGGTAGCGAAGAGACCCAGTACTTC.

The rearrangement joins TRBV7-9 to TRBJ2-1; possibly TRBD1 or TRBD2 for D (6 bases each). There are 15 residues in the CDR3. The V and J ends lost 5 bases and 8 bases respectively, with 19 bases between them. Germline CDR1 and CDR2: SEHNR and FQNEAQ (reference sequence). The CDR3 DNA is TGTGCCAGCAGCCCCCTTATCAGGGGAGGTGATGAGCAGTTCTTC. This sequence encodes CASSPLIRGGDEQFF.

This clonotype was detected a few times. V is TRBV7-8 and J is TRBJ1-1, with a possible D match to TRBD1 (5 bases). This CDR3 has 14 residues. Germline V lookup: CDR1 SGHVS, CDR2 FQNEAQ. V was pared by 4 bases and J by 6 bases, with 15 bases between. The CDR3 DNA is TGTGCCAGCAGCTCAGGCCAGGGTAGCCCTGAAGCTTTCTTT. Translation gives CASSSGQGSPEAFF. Variable domain in full (rest from reference TRBV7-8 and TRBJ1-1): GAGVSQSPRYKVAKRGQDVALRCDPISGHVSLFWYQQALGQGPEFLTYFQNEAQLDKSGLPSDRFFAERPEGSVSTLKIQRTQQEDSAVYLCASSSGQGSPEAFFGQGTRLTVV.

The CDR3, as DNA: TGTGCCACCAGTGATTTGATCGGGCGGGAGCAGTACTTC. It yields the protein CATSDLIGREQYF. The V call is TRBV24-1, the J call TRBJ2-7; D is unresolved. CDR3 length: 13 residues. Germline-derived CDR1 and CDR2 are KGHDR and SFDVKD. The V and J ends lost 0 bases and 7 bases respectively, with 9 bases between them.